What follows are 21 T cell receptor beta chains derived from one specimen sequenced in a study of cytomegalovirus exposure and HLA in healthy donors. Vbeta (60) and Jbeta (13) primers were used in the PCR. The repertoire was sequenced with immunoSEQ multiplex PCR; TCRdb's copy has only in-frame clones and lacks some. In the table there are roughly 150,000 clones, less than 10% of which are singletons. The sequenced sample consisted of PBMCs. The receptors originated from a man aged 45-65 years in good health and CMV-seronegative.

This clone came up a few times. This sequence joins TRBV10-3 and TRBJ1-5, with D perhaps TRBD1 (5 bases). CDR3 length: 16 residues. Germline V gives CDR1 ENHRY, CDR2 SYGVKD. V gave up 2 bases and J gave up 2 bases, with 13 bases separating them. The CDR3 DNA reads as TGTGCCATCAGTGAGGAAGGAGGGGAAGGCAATCAGCCCCAGCATTTT. Protein product: CAISEEGGEGNQPQHF.

This clone was observed a handful of times. V is TRBV29-1 and J is TRBJ2-7, with TRBD2 matching 10 bases. The CDR3 contains 13 residues. J lost 5 bases, V lost 7 bases, and 8 bases had no gene match. The germline CDR1 and CDR2 sequences are SQVTM and ANQGSEA. The CDR3 DNA follows: TGCAGCGCCGGAGGACTAGCGGAGGACGAGCAGTACTTC. This codes for CSAGGLAEDEQYF.

CDR3 bases: TGTGCCTGGAGTTCCCGGGGGGCGAATTCACCCCTCCACTTT. Its protein is CAWSSRGANSPLHF. This chain joins TRBV30 and TRBJ1-6; possible D gene TRBD1, 6 bases. Germline CDR1 reads GTSNPN; CDR2 reads SVGIG (reference sequence). The CDR3 contains 14 residues. Trimming shortened V by 2 bases and J by 7 bases, and 12 bases separated the two germline ends. Full variable domain (outside the CDR3, taken from reference TRBV30 and TRBJ1-6): SQTIHQWPATLVQPVGSPLSLECTVEGTSNPNLYWYRQAAGRGLQLLFYSVGIGQISSEVPQNLSASRPQDRQFILSSKKLLLSDSGFYLCAWSSRGANSPLHFGNGTRLTVT.

Only a few counts were recorded for this clone. The CDR3 DNA sequence: TGTGCCAGCAGCTTTTCACAGGCGAACACTGAAGCTTTCTTT. This gives the protein CASSFSQANTEAFF. This sequence joins TRBV7-9 and TRBJ1-1; possible D gene TRBD1, 5 bases. Germline CDR1 is SEHNR and CDR2 is FQNEAQ (reference sequence). V lost 3 bases to trimming and J lost 1 base, with 9 bases between them. The CDR3 spans 14 residues.

The gene calls are TRBV2 and TRBJ2-7; 10 nucleotides match TRBD1. Per germline, CDR1 SNHLY and CDR2 FYNNEI. This CDR3 comprises 13 residues. Losses at the gene ends were 7 bases for V and 5 bases for J; bases not matched to a gene: 5. CDR3: CASTRDRGNEQYF. Written as DNA, the CDR3 is TGTGCCAGCACTCGGGACAGGGGCAACGAGCAGTACTTC.

This clone was seen only a few times. The V call is TRBV6-1, the J call TRBJ1-2; tentatively, D is TRBD1 (6 bases). The CDR3 runs to 14 residues. Germline V lookup: CDR1 MNHNS, CDR2 SASEGT. Trimming took 6 bases from V and 4 from J, leaving 15 bases between them. In DNA form, the CDR3 reads TGTGCCAGCAGCCCCGTCAGGGGTAGCTATGGCTACACCTTC. Translated: CASSPVRGSYGYTF.

This clone was seen more than once but under ten times. The genes are TRBV9 and TRBJ1-1; TRBD1 aligns across 8 bases. Per germline, CDR1 SGDLS and CDR2 YYNGEE. V gave up 4 bases and J gave up 0 bases; unmatched junction bases: 8. CDR3 length: 16 residues. CDR3 sequence: CASSLYRQGLNTEAFF. In nucleotides, the CDR3 is TGTGCCAGCAGCTTGTACCGACAGGGGCTGAACACTGAAGCTTTCTTT.

The CDR3 loop reads CASSRGTGYQPQHF. In DNA form, the CDR3 reads TGTGCCAGCAGCCGCGGGACAGGTTATCAGCCCCAGCATTTT. The V and J genes are TRBV4-2 and TRBJ1-5, with 8 bases matching TRBD1. The trim removed 4 bases at V and 5 bases at J, leaving 4 bases unmatched. The CDR3 sequence is 14 residues long. The germline V gene has CDR1 LGHNA and CDR2 YNFKEQ.

This clone turned up a few times. This rearrangement joins TRBV28 to TRBJ2-7, with 7 bases that match TRBD1. CDR1 and CDR2 from the germline V gene are MDHEN and SYDVKM. The V and J ends lost 11 bases and 3 bases, in that order; junction bases with no gene match: 7. The CDR3 is 12 residues long. CDR3 bases: TGTGCCTCAAAGGGGACAGTCTACGAGCAGTACTTC. Its protein is CASKGTVYEQYF. Based on the CDR3 plus reference TRBV28 and TRBJ2-7, the full variable domain is DVKVTQSSRYLVKRTGEKVFLECVQDMDHENMFWYRQDPGLGLRLIYFSYDVKMKEKGDIPEGYSVSREKKERFSLILESASTNQTSMYLCASKGTVYEQYFGPGTRLTVT.

This clone has a handful of counts. The rearrangement links TRBV5-6 to TRBJ2-1; TRBD2 matches at 11 bases. Germline V CDR1 and CDR2: SGHDT, YYEEEE. The J segment lost 3 bases and the V segment lost 4 bases, leaving 12 bases of the junction unmatched. The CDR3 has 18 residues. As DNA, the CDR3 is TGTGCCAGCAGCGTCTCGCGTAGCGGGAGGGCGATCTACAATGAGCAGTTCTTC. Its protein product is CASSVSRSGRAIYNEQFF.

The chain carries TRBV6-6 and TRBJ1-2; 7 nucleotides align to TRBD1. CDR1 MNHNY and CDR2 SVGAGI come from the germline V gene (reference sequence). V shed 4 bases and J 5 bases; nucleotides not matched to a gene: 10. The CDR3 sequence is 15 residues long. DNA of the CDR3: TGTGCCAGCAGTTTACGGGACAGATGGGAGTATGGCTACACCTTC. As protein: CASSLRDRWEYGYTF.

This chain connects TRBV6-1 to TRBJ1-5; 7 positions match TRBD1. The length of the CDR3 is 15 residues. Germline V gives CDR1 MNHNS, CDR2 SASEGT. Germline trimming cut 4 bases from V and 3 bases from J; bases unmatched to any gene: 6. Here the CDR3 DNA reads TGTGCCAGCAGTGTCCTGGACAGGAACAATCAGCCCCAGCATTTT. It translates to CASSVLDRNNQPQHF.

The sample holds a few counts of this clone. This chain connects TRBV4-2 to TRBJ2-6, with D unclear. The V end was cut by 1 base, the J end by 0 bases, with 7 bases between. The CDR3 sequence is 16 residues long. Germline values: CDR1 LGHNA, CDR2 YNFKEQ. CDR3 DNA: TGTGCCAGCAGCCAAGGACACACCTCTGGGGCCAACGTCCTGACTTTC. This encodes CASSQGHTSGANVLTF.

The chain couples TRBV7-9 to TRBJ2-7, with D maybe TRBD2 (6 bases). This CDR3 has 16 residues. Trimming removed 4 bases at V and 0 bases at J, with 16 bases between. Germline V gene lookup returns CDR1 SEHNR and CDR2 FQNEAQ (reference sequence). The CDR3 is CASSSVQGLNSYEQYF. The CDR3 bases are TGTGCCAGCAGCTCGGTCCAGGGACTCAACTCCTACGAGCAGTACTTC.

This clone came up a few times. The chain joins TRBV6-1 to TRBJ1-3; weak D call: TRBD1 (6 bases). The CDR3 extends over 15 amino acids. CDR1 and CDR2 (germline): MNHNS, SASEGT. V lost 6 bases and J 0 bases, leaving 12 bases between the germline ends. The CDR3 region has the DNA TGTGCCAGCAGAACGGGACATGACTCTGGAAACACCATATATTTT. This gives the protein CASRTGHDSGNTIYF.

This clone was found a few times. The V gene is TRBV9, the J gene TRBJ2-7; 7 bases match TRBD2. This CDR3 region has 16 residues. The germline V gene has CDR1 SGDLS and CDR2 YYNGEE. Losses at the gene ends were 0 bases for V and 0 bases for J; bases not matched to a gene: 6. CDR3 protein: CASSVGGAGSSYEQYF. The DNA of the CDR3 is TGTGCCAGCAGCGTAGGTGGAGCGGGGAGCTCCTACGAGCAGTACTTC.

Comments on this clone: Germline is not matched at one junction end, which may reflect a read error. This rearrangement joins TRBV27 to TRBJ1-1, with a weak D call TRBD1 (6 bases). This CDR3 comprises 14 residues. Germline assignment: CDR1 MNHEY and CDR2 SMNVEV (reference sequence). CDR3 protein: CACSLLERGYKAFF. CDR3 bases: TGTGCCTGCAGTTTATTGGAAAGGGGGTATAAGGCTTTCTTT.

This clone was picked up a small number of times. V usage is TRBV19 and J usage is TRBJ1-5; maybe TRBD1 (6 bases). With 4 bases removed from V and 4 bases from J, the gap between germline ends came to 8 bases. The germline CDR1 and CDR2 sequences are LNHDA and SQIVND (reference sequence). The CDR3 runs to 13 residues. This chain's CDR3 is CASSNGQNQPQHF. In DNA form, the CDR3 reads TGTGCCAGTAGTAACGGACAGAATCAGCCCCAGCATTTT.

The table lists this clone with a few counts. The chain carries TRBV5-4 and TRBJ1-4; D uncertain. The CDR3 runs to 14 residues. Trimming stripped 0 bases from V and 8 bases from J, with 11 bases between. CDR1 is SGHNT and CDR2 is YYREEE in the germline V gene (reference sequence). The CDR3 reads CASSLAGVGEKLFF. The CDR3 DNA is TGTGCCAGCAGCTTGGCCGGGGTTGGCGAAAAACTGTTTTTT.

This clone was detected a few times. DNA of the CDR3: TGCGCCAGCTCCCGGGAACAGGGGGTCGAAAAACTGTTTTTT. Translating it yields CASSREQGVEKLFF. The chain has TRBV4-1 and TRBJ1-4; 8 nucleotides align to TRBD1. CDR3 size: 14 residues. J lost 8 bases, V lost 8 bases, and 10 bases had no gene match. Germline assignment: CDR1 MGHRA and CDR2 YSYEKL.

This clone has a handful of counts. The chain carries TRBV14 and TRBJ1-4; no firm D call. CDR1 and CDR2 from the germline V gene are SGHDN and FVKESK. V lost 1 base to trimming and J lost 4 bases, with 10 bases between them. CDR3 length equals 15 residues. The CDR3 DNA sequence: TGTGCCAGCAGCCAAGTGTCACAGATTAATGAAAAACTGTTTTTT. It is translated as CASSQVSQINEKLFF.